This TCR beta chain emerged from a study of blood T cell repertoires in COVID-19. Study in general: The origin of the acute and convalescent COVID-19 samples was the United States, Italy and Spain.

There are 15 residues in the CDR3. In germline, CDR1 is SEHNR, CDR2 FQNEAQ (reference sequence). V shed 9 bases and J shed 6 bases, with 18 bases lying between them. The method was immunoSEQ multiplex PCR; TCRdb's version includes in-frame clones alone and lacks a portion of them. The sample yields some 180,000 clones, about 80% seen once. Those enrolled, adults aged about 18 to 95 years, came from fewer than 25 US areas. Participants' reported clinical history set cohort assignment. J is TRBJ1-6 and V is TRBV7-9, with D perhaps matching TRBD1 (6 bases). Sequenced input: PBMCs or T cells enriched from blood (not recorded which). The sequence came from a woman in her sixties with acute COVID-19. CDR3 coding DNA: TGTGCCAGTCTATCACAGGGTTTTTCTAATTCACCCCTCCACTTT. Translation: CASLSQGFSNSPLHF.